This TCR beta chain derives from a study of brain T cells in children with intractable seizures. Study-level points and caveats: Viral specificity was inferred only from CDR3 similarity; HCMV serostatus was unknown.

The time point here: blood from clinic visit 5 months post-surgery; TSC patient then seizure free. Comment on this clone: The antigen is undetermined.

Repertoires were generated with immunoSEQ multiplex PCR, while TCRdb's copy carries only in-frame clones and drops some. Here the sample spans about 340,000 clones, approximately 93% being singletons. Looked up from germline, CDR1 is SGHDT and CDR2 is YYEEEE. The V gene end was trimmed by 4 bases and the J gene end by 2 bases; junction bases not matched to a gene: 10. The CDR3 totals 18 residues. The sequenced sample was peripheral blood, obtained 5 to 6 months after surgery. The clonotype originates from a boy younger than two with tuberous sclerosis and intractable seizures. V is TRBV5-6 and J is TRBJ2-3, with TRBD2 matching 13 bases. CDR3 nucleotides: TGTGCCAGCAGCCCAGGGACTAGCGGGATGCCCTACACAGATACGCAGTATTTT. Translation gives CASSPGTSGMPYTDTQYF.